This passage covers 25 T cell receptor beta chains from one sample sequenced in a study of blood T cell repertoires in COVID-19. TCRdb's table, derived via immunoSEQ multiplex PCR, lists solely in-frame clones and lacks some. In the table there are some 120,000 clones, about 87% of which are singletons. Input material: peripheral blood. The source of these receptors is an older woman with acute or convalescent COVID-19.

The CDR3 DNA sequence: TGTGCCAGCAGCGTCTCGGCGGGTAGCACAGATACGCAGTATTTT. As protein: CASSVSAGSTDTQYF. The V call is TRBV9, the J call TRBJ2-3; TRBD2 is a possible D gene (5 bases). V shed 2 bases and J shed 0 bases, with 10 bases lying between them. Germline V gene lookup returns CDR1 SGDLS and CDR2 YYNGEE. The length of the CDR3 is 15 residues.

J is TRBJ1-1 and V is TRBV5-1; 7 bases line up with TRBD1. V lost 3 bases to trimming and J lost 6 bases; unmatched junction nucleotides: 8. The CDR3 contains 14 residues. Germline-derived CDR1 and CDR2 are SGHRS and YFSETQ. The CDR3 here is CASSSGTAKSEAFF. DNA of the CDR3: TGCGCCAGCAGCTCCGGGACAGCCAAATCTGAAGCTTTCTTT.

The V and J genes are TRBV30 and TRBJ1-3; the D gene is possibly TRBD1 (5 bases). The length of the CDR3 is 15 residues. Trimming shortened V by 4 bases and J by 2 bases, and 15 bases separated the two germline ends. In germline, CDR1 is GTSNPN, CDR2 SVGIG (reference sequence). The CDR3 is CAWTRDRKPGNTIYF. CDR3 DNA: TGTGCCTGGACCCGCGACAGAAAACCTGGAAACACCATATATTTT.

The V gene is TRBV10-1, the J gene TRBJ2-7; 10 nucleotides line up with TRBD2. The ends lost 2 bases at V and 0 bases at J; junction bases unmatched: 10. Looked up from germline, CDR1 is WNHNN and CDR2 is SYGVQD (reference sequence). The CDR3 has 18 residues. The CDR3 protein is CASSEDGSSGRPSYEQYF. As DNA, the CDR3 is TGCGCCAGCAGTGAGGACGGGTCTAGCGGGAGACCCTCCTACGAGCAGTACTTC.

The chain employs TRBV11-2 and TRBJ2-3; the D is unclear. Per the germline V gene, CDR1 is SGHAT and CDR2 is FQNNGV. V was trimmed by 5 bases and J by 6 bases, leaving 9 bases between them. The CDR3 runs to 12 residues. The CDR3 sequence: CASSPVLDTQYF. The CDR3 region has the DNA TGTGCCAGCAGCCCCGTATTGGATACGCAGTATTTT.

The V and J genes are TRBV6-6 and TRBJ1-1, with D perhaps TRBD1 (5 bases). The CDR3 runs 14 residues. CDR1 and CDR2 from the germline V gene are MNHNY and SVGAGI (reference sequence). V lost 5 bases to trimming and J lost 5 bases, with 15 bases between them. The CDR3 loop reads CASSPLGGETEAFF. The CDR3 bases are TGTGCCAGCAGTCCCCTCGGGGGAGAGACTGAAGCTTTCTTT.

The CDR3 region has the DNA TGTGCCAGCTCACCACCCCTTCTAGCGGCCTCCTACAATGAGCAGTTCTTC. As protein: CASSPPLLAASYNEQFF. The genes are TRBV18 and TRBJ2-1; TRBD2 matches at 7 bases. V shed 0 bases, J shed 0 bases, and the junction held 5 bases outside the gene matches. CDR1 is KGHSH, CDR2 LQKENI, per germline. This CDR3 contains 17 residues.

The V call is TRBV21-1, the J call TRBJ2-7; the table assigns TRBD2, which was not confirmed against the DNA. TRBV21-1 is a pseudogene locus. CDR3 size: 13 residues. The CDR3 loop is CASSKEEGDEQYV. The CDR3 DNA follows: TGTGCCAGCAGCAAAGAAGAGGGTGACGAGCAGTACGTC.

The V call is TRBV27, the J call TRBJ2-1, with a tentative D call TRBD1 (5 bases). V was cut by 3 bases and J by 0 bases, with 12 bases left in between. Germline CDR1 MNHEY, CDR2 SMNVEV (reference sequence). The CDR3 spans 16 residues. The CDR3 bases are TGTGCCAGCAGTTTCCTAGGGGTTAGCTCCTACAATGAGCAGTTCTTC. It yields the protein CASSFLGVSSYNEQFF.

A single count supports this clone. The rearrangement uses TRBV12-5 and TRBJ2-1, with unresolved D. The CDR3 covers 11 residues. CDR1 and CDR2 from the germline V gene are LGHNT and FRNRAP. V lost 7 bases, J lost 9 bases, and 10 bases lay in between. The CDR3 loop reads CASDSTTEQFF. The CDR3 nucleotides are TGTGCTAGTGACAGTACAACTGAGCAGTTCTTC.

The chain carries TRBV5-1 and TRBJ2-2, with TRBD2 matching 13 bases. The CDR3 is 17 residues long. CDR1 SGHRS and CDR2 YFSETQ come from the germline V gene. The V gene end was trimmed by 0 bases and the J gene end by 4 bases; junction bases not matched to a gene: 3. CDR3 nucleotides: TGCGCCAGCAGCTTGGGGACTAGCGGGAGTTTCACCGGGGAGCTGTTTTTT. Protein sequence: CASSLGTSGSFTGELFF.

CDR3 nucleotide sequence: TGTGCCAGCAGTCCTCCGGGACTAGCGGGAATTGAGCAGTTCTTC. As protein: CASSPPGLAGIEQFF. The J gene is TRBJ2-1, the V gene TRBV6-5; 13 bases map to TRBD2. Germline V gives CDR1 MNHEY, CDR2 SVGAGI. The CDR3 covers 15 residues. The V segment lost 5 bases and the J segment 9 bases; nucleotides outside the gene matches: 7.

V is TRBV7-8 and J is TRBJ2-7; 13 bases map to TRBD2. The CDR3 sequence is 15 residues long. Per germline, CDR1 SGHVS and CDR2 FQNEAQ. V lost 5 bases and J lost 0; bases outside the gene matches: 1. As DNA, the CDR3 is TGTGCCAGCAGCCGGACTAGCGGGGGCTCCTACGAGCAGTACGTC. Translated: CASSRTSGGSYEQYV.

The gene calls are TRBV9 and TRBJ2-7, with 8 bases matching TRBD2. Germline V gives CDR1 SGDLS, CDR2 YYNGEE. With V trimmed by 4 bases and J by 3 bases, 9 bases remained unmatched. CDR3 size: 15 residues. Here the CDR3 reads CASSPRTAGDYEQYF. The CDR3 DNA follows: TGTGCCAGCAGCCCACGGACAGCGGGGGACTACGAGCAGTACTTC.

V usage is TRBV5-6 and J usage is TRBJ1-2; 9 positions agree with TRBD1. V lost 3 bases, J lost 7 bases, and 10 bases stayed unmatched. Per germline, CDR1 SGHDT and CDR2 YYEEEE. This CDR3 spans 15 amino acids. CDR3 sequence reads: CASSWGPGQGFGYTF. In DNA, the CDR3 is TGTGCCAGCAGCTGGGGACCGGGACAGGGTTTTGGCTACACCTTC. Looking up the rest from reference TRBV5-6 and TRBJ1-2 gives the full variable domain: DAGVTQSPTHLIKTRGQQVTLRCSPKSGHDTVSWYQQALGQGPQFIFQYYEEEERQRGNFPDRFSGHQFPNYSSELNVNALLLGDSALYLCASSWGPGQGFGYTFGSGTRLTVV.

A single count supports this clone. The V call is TRBV2, the J call TRBJ2-5; D may be TRBD1 (6 bases). V was clipped by 9 bases and J by 1 base, with 18 bases between them. This CDR3 region has 15 residues. CDR1 is SNHLY and CDR2 is FYNNEI in the germline V gene. The CDR3 DNA is TGTGCCAGTTGCATCGGGACATCTTTCCAAGAGACCCAGTACTTC. This sequence encodes CASCIGTSFQETQYF.

V is TRBV28 and J is TRBJ1-2; D possibly corresponds to TRBD1 (6 bases). CDR3 length: 14 residues. Per germline, CDR1 MDHEN and CDR2 SYDVKM. V lost 7 bases and J 2 bases, leaving 14 bases between the germline ends. The CDR3 DNA follows: TGTGCCAGCACCCTCAGGGGAATCAACTATGGCTACACCTTC. Translation gives CASTLRGINYGYTF.

About this clone itself: A junction end diverges from the germline sequence, so it may reflect a read error. The chain is built from TRBV15 and TRBJ2-1, with D possibly being TRBD1 (6 bases). The CDR3 runs 12 residues. CDR1 is LNHNV, CDR2 YYDKDF, per germline (reference sequence). The CDR3 DNA reads TGTGCCTCCAGGGGCTACGGCAATGAGCAGTTCTTC. Protein: CASRGYGNEQFF.

V and J are TRBV10-1 and TRBJ2-1; 9 bases are a match to TRBD1. The V gene end was trimmed by 3 bases and the J gene end by 7 bases; junction bases not matched to a gene: 4. Germline-derived CDR1 and CDR2 are WNHNN and SYGVQD (reference sequence). This CDR3 comprises 14 residues. CDR3 DNA sequence: TGCGCCAGCAGTGACGGGACAGGGTATAATGAGCAGTTCTTC. Its protein product is CASSDGTGYNEQFF.

V is TRBV6-5 and J is TRBJ1-5; D is uncertain. Germline CDR1 MNHEY, CDR2 SVGAGI. V was cut by 6 bases and J by 5 bases, with 11 bases left in between. The CDR3 covers 13 residues. CDR3: CASRDFKDQPQHF. DNA of the CDR3: TGTGCCAGCAGGGACTTCAAAGATCAGCCCCAGCATTTT.

V gene TRBV2 combines with J gene TRBJ2-3; TRBD2 matches 8 bases. V dropped 8 bases and J dropped 2; count of bases not matched to a gene: 3. The CDR3 runs to 13 residues. The germline CDR1 and CDR2 sequences are SNHLY and FYNNEI. The CDR3 region is CASQRENTDTQYF. The CDR3 region has the DNA TGTGCCAGCCAGCGGGAGAACACAGATACGCAGTATTTT.

The J gene is TRBJ2-1, the V gene TRBV12-3 or TRBV12-4; D remains ambiguous. CDR3 length: 12 residues. The CDR3 sequence is CAFGSSYNEQFF. The DNA of the CDR3 is TGTGCTTTCGGTAGCTCCTACAATGAGCAGTTCTTC.

The rearrangement links TRBV20-1 to TRBJ1-1; D not resolved. CDR3 length equals 11 residues. Germline lookup yields CDR1 DFQATT and CDR2 SNEGSKA (reference sequence). Between the trimmed V and J ends, which lost 7 bases and 2 bases, there was a span of 8 bases. CDR3 sequence: CSGTDNTEAFF. The CDR3 DNA reads as TGCAGTGGGACTGATAACACTGAAGCTTTCTTT.

This chain uses TRBV3-1 (or the pseudogene TRBV3-2) with TRBJ1-2; tentatively, D is TRBD1 (6 bases). The V gene lost 8 bases and the J gene lost 0 bases, with 10 bases spanning the gap. Germline CDR1 reads LGHDT; CDR2 reads YNNKEL (reference sequence). The CDR3 loop spans 13 amino acids. The CDR3 DNA follows: TGTGCCAGCTCAGGGGCAGCTAACTATGGCTACACCTTC. Protein product: CASSGAANYGYTF.

This clone was seen only once. The gene calls are TRBV18 and TRBJ2-5; D call uncertain. Germline V gene data show CDR1 as KGHSH and CDR2 as LQKENI. V dropped 6 bases and J dropped 1 base, with 12 bases sitting between them. The length of the CDR3 is 14 residues. CDR3 DNA: TGTGCCAGCTCCCCAGGTGGCCTCCAAGAGACCCAGTACTTC. This translates into CASSPGGLQETQYF.